This passage covers 12 T cell receptor beta chains from one sample sequenced in a study of T-cell memory formation after mild COVID-19. TCRdb reprocessed the 5' RACE reads via MiXCR and lists one record per CDR3 protein. The data hold roughly 610,000 distinct CDR3 sequences, with roughly 17% observed a single time. Sequenced: PBMCs or a T cell subset sorted from them (not recorded which). All receptors derive from an adult woman who had mild COVID-19 (a few samples of this study predate the infection). Cell type and time point are not known.

The rearrangement joins TRBV6-5 to TRBJ1-1; no definite D call. V lost 6 bases to trimming and J lost 3 bases, with 11 bases between them. Per germline, CDR1 MNHEY and CDR2 SVGAGI. The CDR3 runs 13 residues. The CDR3 region has the DNA TGTGCCAGCAGCGCTAGACACGACACTGAAGCTTTCTTT. Protein: CASSARHDTEAFF.

This clonotype was counted between two and nine times. The chain carries TRBV12-3 or TRBV12-4 and TRBJ1-5, with D unresolved. Deletions cut 1 base from V and 1 base from J, with 11 bases between. This CDR3 contains 16 residues. For the CDR3, the DNA is TGTGCCAGCAGTTTAGTCCCGGCGGGGAGCAATCAGCCCCAGCATTTT. This translates into CASSLVPAGSNQPQHF.

This chain uses TRBV20-1 with TRBJ1-1; 10 bases align to TRBD1. CDR1 DFQATT and CDR2 SNEGSKA come from the germline V gene (reference sequence). The J segment lost 4 bases and the V segment lost 5 bases, leaving 4 bases of the junction unmatched. The CDR3 consists of 13 residues. In DNA, the CDR3 is TGCAGTGCTCCGGGACAGGGGTTCACTGAAGCTTTCTTT. Translating it yields CSAPGQGFTEAFF.

This clonotype was seen a handful of times. The chain is built from TRBV11-2 and TRBJ2-3, with 11 bases identical to TRBD2. Trimming at V came to 3 bases and at J to 7 bases, leaving 6 bases not matched to a gene. The CDR3 runs 15 residues. Germline lookup yields CDR1 SGHAT and CDR2 FQNNGV. The CDR3 coding sequence is TGTGCCAGCAGCTTGGTAGCGGGGGGGCCAAATACGCAGTATTTT. It specifies CASSLVAGGPNTQYF. The full variable domain, in which reference TRBV11-2 and TRBJ2-3 provide the parts outside the CDR3, is EAGVAQSPRYKIIEKRQSVAFWCNPISGHATLYWYQQILGQGPKLLIQFQNNGVVDDSQLPKDRFSAERLKGVDSTLKIQPAKLEDSAVYLCASSLVAGGPNTQYFGPGTRLTVL.

In its sample, this clonotype was seen a few times. V usage is TRBV6-6 and J usage is TRBJ1-5; a weak D match, TRBD1 (6 bases). CDR1 is MNHNY and CDR2 is SVGAGI in the germline V gene (reference sequence). The CDR3 runs 14 residues. V was trimmed by 3 bases and J by 5 bases, leaving 11 bases between them. The chain's CDR3 is CASSYSGVDQPQHF. CDR3 in DNA: TGTGCCAGCAGTTATTCAGGGGTTGATCAGCCCCAGCATTTT.

Regarding this clonotype: A much larger clone lies one base from this, so it may be a read error. The V and J genes are TRBV5-1 and TRBJ2-5; unclear D gene. The CDR3 covers 12 residues. CDR1 SGHRS and CDR2 YFSETQ come from the germline V gene. The V end lost 4 bases, the J end lost 4 bases, and 8 bases lay between the germline ends. CDR3 in amino acids: CASSVVGETQYF. CDR3 in DNA: TGCGCCAGCAGCGTGGTGGGAGAGACCCAGTACTTC.

This clonotype was found a few times. The rearrangement uses TRBV12-3 or TRBV12-4 and TRBJ1-2, with a tentative D call TRBD1 (6 bases). Trimming pared 8 bases from V and 4 bases from J, leaving 14 bases between. The CDR3 consists of 13 residues. CDR3 sequence reads: CASAKDRLYGYTF. CDR3 coding DNA: TGTGCCAGCGCCAAGGACAGACTCTATGGCTACACCTTC.

The chain employs TRBV7-9 and TRBJ2-1, with 10 bases fitting TRBD1. The junction had 14 bases not matched to a gene; V was cut back by 4 bases and J by 5 bases. The CDR3 contains 18 residues. Per the germline V gene, CDR1 is SEHNR and CDR2 is FQNEAQ (reference sequence). Here the CDR3 reads CASSSDRGRTGRNNEQFF. The CDR3 DNA sequence: TGTGCCAGCAGCTCCGACAGGGGGCGGACCGGGAGAAACAATGAGCAGTTCTTC.

This clonotype was counted a few times. The chain combines TRBV6-5 with TRBJ1-3; no definite D call. This CDR3 has 17 residues. The V gene lost 5 bases and the J gene lost 3 bases, with 20 bases spanning the gap. Germline V gene lookup returns CDR1 MNHEY and CDR2 SVGAGI. In DNA, the CDR3 is TGTGCCAGCAGTCCTCTGGGAGGTCCGAGGCGTGGAAACACCATATATTTT. Its protein is CASSPLGGPRRGNTIYF.

This clonotype was picked up a small number of times. CDR3 bases: TGTGCCAGCAGTGCCGGACAGGGGGCTACGGATACGCAGTATTTT. Its protein is CASSAGQGATDTQYF. The chain joins TRBV12-3 or TRBV12-4 to TRBJ2-3; TRBD1 agrees at 11 bases. The CDR3 is made up of 15 amino acids. Unmatched junction bases numbered 7, after V lost 5 bases and J lost 6 bases.

The rearrangement joins TRBV15 to TRBJ2-7; TRBD1 matches 8 bases. Germline CDR1 LNHNV, CDR2 YYDKDF (reference sequence). V shed 6 bases, J shed 4 bases, and the junction held 11 bases outside the gene matches. This CDR3 has 15 residues. The CDR3 DNA reads TGTGCCACCAGGCACCCGGGACAGGCTTTTTACGAGCAGTACTTC. Its translation is CATRHPGQAFYEQYF.

This clonotype was observed a few times. This rearrangement joins TRBV7-6 to TRBJ1-1; TRBD1 matches at 9 bases. With V trimmed by 5 bases and J by 0 bases, 7 bases remained unmatched. The CDR3 spans 16 residues. Per the germline V gene, CDR1 is SGHVS and CDR2 is FNYEAQ. This CDR3 is CASSGGQGLMNTEAFF. The CDR3 DNA reads as TGTGCCAGCAGCGGCGGACAGGGGCTAATGAACACTGAAGCTTTCTTT.